These T cell receptor beta chains were read from a single sample in a study of T cell responses to AZD1222 COVID-19 vaccine. Some clones are missing from TCRdb's copy, which holds only in-frame ones; the method was immunoSEQ multiplex PCR. Here the sample spans about 120,000 clones, 85% to 95% being singletons. Material: peripheral blood, obtained on day 0 of AZD1222 vaccination. The receptors here all came from an adult in good health. Each CDR3 is given with its conserved first and last residue. D genes are given only for firm matches. Rows may omit the clone size; those that give it use once, few, many or a size class.

CASSFSYTIYF | TGTGCCAGCAGCTTTTCATACACCATATATTTT | TRBV7-2 | - | - | TRBJ1-3
CASSPGQGEAFF | TGTGCCAGCAGTCCCGGACAGGGAGAAGCTTTCTTT | TRBV6-4 | TRBD1 | once | TRBJ1-1
CASAAGDTNEKLFF | TGTGCCAGCGCGGCAGGGGATACTAATGAAAAACTGTTTTTT | TRBV6-5 | - | - | TRBJ1-4
CASSLPSNAYNEQFF | TGTGCCAGCTCACTTCCTAGCAACGCCTACAATGAGCAGTTCTTC | TRBV18 | - | once | TRBJ2-1
CASSLVGSEGYTF | TGTGCCAGCAGCTTGGTAGGGTCTGAGGGCTACACCTTC | TRBV5-5 | - | - | TRBJ1-2
CASSLRLSGANVLTF | TGTGCCAGCAGCTTAAGACTTTCTGGGGCCAACGTCCTGACTTTC | TRBV11-3 | - | - | TRBJ2-6
CASTGTVYGYTF | TGTGCCAGCACCGGGACAGTCTATGGCTACACCTTC | TRBV2 | TRBD1 | - | TRBJ1-2
CASSIQGAPSEAFF | TGTGCCAGTAGTATACAGGGGGCCCCCTCTGAAGCTTTCTTT | TRBV19 | TRBD1 | - | TRBJ1-1
CASSSRLAGDAGEQFF | TGTGCCAGTAGTTCCCGACTAGCGGGAGATGCGGGTGAGCAGTTCTTC | TRBV19 | TRBD2 | - | TRBJ2-1
CASRDTRKGNTEAFF | TGTGCCAGCAGGGACACCCGAAAGGGGAACACTGAAGCTTTCTTT | TRBV2 | - | few | TRBJ1-1